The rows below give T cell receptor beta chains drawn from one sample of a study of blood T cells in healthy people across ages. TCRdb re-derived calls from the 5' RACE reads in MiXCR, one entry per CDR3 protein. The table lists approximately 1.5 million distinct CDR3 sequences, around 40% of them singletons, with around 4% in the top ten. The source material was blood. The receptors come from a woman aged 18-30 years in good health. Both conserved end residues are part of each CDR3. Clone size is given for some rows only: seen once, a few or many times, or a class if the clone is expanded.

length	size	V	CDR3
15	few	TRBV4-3	CASSPRRRRVSGYTF
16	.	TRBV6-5	CASSYVLRGRRSEAFF
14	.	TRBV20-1	CSARDFGSRGEQFF
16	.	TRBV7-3	CASSLFETSSTDTQYF
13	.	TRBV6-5	CASSNHFQETRYF
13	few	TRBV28	CASRNRGGNTIYF
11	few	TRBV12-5	CASGSVYEQYF
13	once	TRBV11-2	CASSSGVTDTQYF
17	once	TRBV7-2	CASSLVPGLASKNIQYF
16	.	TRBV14	CASSPLGQGLNTEAFF
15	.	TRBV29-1	CSVGDLDRGVNEQYF
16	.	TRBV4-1	CASSQDWQAPIYGYTF
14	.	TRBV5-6	CASSLAMGFYEQYF
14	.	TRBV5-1	CAGSLGQGAYEQYF
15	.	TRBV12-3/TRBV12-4	CATVADRSSYNEQYF
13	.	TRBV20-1	CSAIDRGGYEQYF
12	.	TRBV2	CASHGGGNEQFF
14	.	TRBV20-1	CSGSQPASTDTQYF
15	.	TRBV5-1	CASTSSGTSTDTQYF
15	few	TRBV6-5	CASSYSGAHGETQYF
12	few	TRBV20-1	CSATPSTDTQYF
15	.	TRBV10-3	CAISETGSYQETQYF
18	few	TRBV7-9	CASSLAKGTLSSYNEQFF
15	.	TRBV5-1	CASSSGTGSAGELFF
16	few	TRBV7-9	CASSLPRTGSTDTQYF
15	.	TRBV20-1	CSAATPLAGIEEQYF
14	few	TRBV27	CASSFLGRMYEQYF
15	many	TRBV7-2	CASSLVGTANYGYTF
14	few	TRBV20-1	CSARGGIDNSPLHF
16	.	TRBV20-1	CSAARTSGRAGDEQFF
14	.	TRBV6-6	CASSYTGGTDAQYF
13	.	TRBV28	CAGQGRGYQPQHF
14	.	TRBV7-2	CASRERQVQETQYF
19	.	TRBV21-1	CASGPGGQGSQSYNSPLHF
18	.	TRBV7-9	CASSSPRDRDPSGNTIYF
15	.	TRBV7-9	CASSVGGAAYNEQFF
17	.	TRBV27	CASSIRTGGRSYNEQFF
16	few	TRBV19	CASSVSGTGDRQPQHF
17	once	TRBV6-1	CASSLFSPSGSTHEQYF
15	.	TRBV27	CATTGLSSYNSPLHF
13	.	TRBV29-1	CSVVPGGADTIYF
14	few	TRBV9	CASSPRQDTDTQYF
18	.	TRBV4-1	CASSQKGSGGPRVETQYF
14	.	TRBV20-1	CSATRDSGTYEQYF